This is a list of T cell receptor beta chains from one sample in a study of cytomegalovirus exposure and HLA in healthy donors. The repertoire was sequenced with immunoSEQ multiplex PCR; TCRdb's copy has only in-frame clones and lacks some. Here the sample spans fewer than 200,000 clones, 70% to 90% being singletons. The sample taken for sequencing was PBMCs. These receptors were collected from a man aged 25-45 years in good health and CMV-seropositive. The CDR3 runs from the conserved cysteine through the conserved F or W. The order of the fields is D gene, V gene, J gene, clone size, CDR3 DNA, CDR3 protein. D genes are given only for firm matches. The size entry is marked missing in some rows and otherwise reads once, few, many or a size class.

-	TRBV6-4	TRBJ2-6	-	TGTGCCAGCAGCCTAGTAACTGGGGCCAACGTCCTGACTTTC	CASSLVTGANVLTF
-	TRBV14	TRBJ1-1	-	TGTGCCAGCAGCCAAGCTCGGTTGAACACTGAAGCTTTCTTT	CASSQARLNTEAFF
-	TRBV5-5	TRBJ2-5	-	TGTGCCAGCAGCTTGGAAGGGGTGGGGTTACAACAAGAGACCCAGTACTTC	CASSLEGVGLQQETQYF
-	TRBV25-1	TRBJ2-6	-	TGTGCCAGCAGTGAAGCAGGGACTGGGGCCAACGTCCTGACTTTC	CASSEAGTGANVLTF
TRBD2	TRBV19	TRBJ2-3	-	TGTGCCAGTTCAGGACTAGCAGGGACAGATACGCAGTATTTT	CASSGLAGTDTQYF
TRBD2	TRBV5-6	TRBJ2-2	-	TGTGCCAGCAGCTCCTTGTTGGGGGGGTACGCTAACACCGGGGAGCTGTTTTTT	CASSSLLGGYANTGELFF
-	TRBV7-6	TRBJ2-7	once	TGTGCCAGCAGAAACCTAGGCCCGGAGCAGTACTTC	CASRNLGPEQYF
-	TRBV7-9	TRBJ2-2	-	TGTGCCAGCAGCTCCAGGACAGTCGCCACCGGGGAGCTGTTTTTT	CASSSRTVATGELFF
TRBD2	TRBV4-3	TRBJ2-1	-	TGCGCCAGCAGCCTTGGGGGAGGGCCTTCCAATGAGCAGTTCTTC	CASSLGGGPSNEQFF
-	TRBV21-1	TRBJ2-2	-	TGTGCCCCCGAGGCGGGAGGGGACACCGGGGAGCTGTTTTTT	CAPEAGGDTGELFF
-	TRBV11-3	TRBJ2-2	few	TGTGCCAGCACCCACAAAGCGGGGAACACCGGGGAGCTGTTTTTT	CASTHKAGNTGELFF
-	TRBV5-6	TRBJ1-1	-	TGTGCCAGTTCAGCGAACATGAACACTGAAGCTTTCTTT	CASSANMNTEAFF
-	TRBV4-2	TRBJ2-2	few	TGTGCCAGCAGCCAAAGGAGGGGGCGAAACACCGGGGAGCTGTTTTTT	CASSQRRGRNTGELFF
-	TRBV5-4	TRBJ1-2	-	TGTGCCAGCAGCTTGCAGCAGGGAGGAGCTAGAGGCTACACCTTC	CASSLQQGGARGYTF
TRBD2	TRBV19	TRBJ2-5	-	TGTGCCAGTAGTATAGCCGGGAGGCTGGCGGGGACCCAGTACTTC	CASSIAGRLAGTQYF
TRBD2	TRBV7-3	TRBJ2-1	-	TGTGCCAGCAGCTTCAGTAGCGGGAGAGGGAATGAGCAGTTCTTC	CASSFSSGRGNEQFF
TRBD1	TRBV7-2	TRBJ1-2	-	TGTGCCAGCAGCTTTGGACAGGAAGCTGGCTACACCTTC	CASSFGQEAGYTF
-	TRBV7-3	TRBJ1-1	-	TGTGCCAGCAGCCATTTACAGGGAGGGGACACTGAAGCTTTCTTT	CASSHLQGGDTEAFF
-	TRBV5-5	TRBJ2-3	-	TGTGCCAGCAGCTCCCTGGGGGGGCGAGGCGATACGCAGTATTTT	CASSSLGGRGDTQYF
-	TRBV27	TRBJ2-3	-	TGTGCCAGCAGTTTAACGGTGGGCGCAGATACGCAGTATTTT	CASSLTVGADTQYF
-	TRBV29-1	TRBJ1-2	-	TGCAGCGTTGGCGGACAAAATGGCTACACCTTC	CSVGGQNGYTF
-	TRBV4-1	TRBJ1-4	few	TGCGCCAGCAGACCTTTTTTTGGGAGGAAGGCAGAAGAAAAACTGTTTTTT	CASRPFFGRKAEEKLFF
-	TRBV19	TRBJ2-2	few	TGTGCCAGTAGTCCAGGGACTCCCGGGGAGCTGTTTTTT	CASSPGTPGELFF
-	TRBV27	TRBJ2-1	-	TGTGCCAGCAGTCCCGCGACAGCAGCCTACAATGAGCAGTTCTTC	CASSPATAAYNEQFF
-	TRBV5-1	TRBJ2-1	once	TGCGCCAGCAGCTTGGAGTCGGGAAATGAGCAGTTCTTC	CASSLESGNEQFF